The 26 T cell receptor beta chains below all came from one sample that was sequenced in a study of blood T cells in healthy people across ages. The use of a sample-barcoded 5' primer and a J-beta primer mix characterized a second PCR of roughly 6 to 11 cycles. TCRdb reanalysed the 5' RACE reads using MiXCR and keeps one entry per CDR3 protein. Here the sample spans more than 650,000 distinct CDR3 sequences, approximately 21% being singletons. Specimen: blood. The receptors derive from a man between 65 and 85 years old in good health.

J is TRBJ2-7 and V is TRBV20-1; D is perhaps TRBD1 or TRBD2 (5 bases each). CDR1 DFQATT and CDR2 SNEGSKA come from the germline V gene (reference sequence). The CDR3 is made up of 14 amino acids. Trimming left V 4 bases short and J 0 bases short, with 13 bases between. The CDR3 sequence is CSAISRESSYEQYV. CDR3 bases: TGCAGTGCTATCTCCAGGGAGAGCTCCTACGAGCAGTACGTC.

This clonotype came up a few times. The rearrangement joins TRBV5-1 to TRBJ1-4; TRBD1 aligns across 8 bases. The CDR3 loop spans 15 amino acids. Looked up from germline, CDR1 is SGHRS and CDR2 is YFSETQ. J gave up 7 bases and V 0 bases, and 5 bases lay outside the gene matches. The CDR3 sequence: CASSLVAGGSEKLFF. CDR3 DNA: TGCGCCAGCAGCTTGGTCGCAGGGGGCTCTGAAAAACTGTTTTTT.

The chain is built from TRBV20-1 and TRBJ2-5, with 7 positions matching TRBD2. The CDR3 extends over 15 amino acids. Per germline, CDR1 DFQATT and CDR2 SNEGSKA (reference sequence). Trimming took 6 bases from V and 1 from J; bases not matched to a gene: 11. The CDR3 loop reads CSAPNAGVLQETQYF. CDR3 sequence (DNA): TGCAGTGCCCCAAACGCGGGGGTCCTCCAAGAGACCCAGTACTTC.

This clonotype was counted a few times. V usage is TRBV18 and J usage is TRBJ1-1; no clear D gene. The V and J ends lost 4 bases and 0 bases respectively, with 12 bases between them. Germline V CDR1 and CDR2: KGHSH, LQKENI. This CDR3 region has 15 residues. The CDR3 sequence is CASSRSTTMNTEAFF. In DNA, the CDR3 is TGTGCCAGCTCACGGTCCACTACTATGAACACTGAAGCTTTCTTT.

This clonotype was detected only a few times. The rearrangement joins TRBV7-9 to TRBJ2-3; either TRBD1 or TRBD2 may fit D (5 bases each). CDR1 and CDR2 from the germline V gene are SEHNR and FQNEAQ (reference sequence). The CDR3 is 16 amino acids. Deletions cut 5 bases from V and 3 bases from J, with 18 bases between. The CDR3 nucleotides read TGTGCCAGCAGCCCACTGGGACCTAGGTCGACAGATACGCAGTATTTT. Protein sequence: CASSPLGPRSTDTQYF. Full variable domain (rest looked up from reference TRBV7-9 and TRBJ2-3): DTGVSQNPRHKITKRGQNVTFRCDPISEHNRLYWYRQTLGQGPEFLTYFQNEAQLEKSRLLSDRFSAERPKGSFSTLEIQRTEQGDSAMYLCASSPLGPRSTDTQYFGPGTRLTVL.

This clonotype was observed a few times. The V gene is TRBV18, the J gene TRBJ1-1; the D gene is possibly TRBD1 (6 bases). The V and J ends lost 6 bases and 8 bases respectively, with 13 bases between them. This CDR3 comprises 12 residues. Per the germline V gene, CDR1 is KGHSH and CDR2 is LQKENI. CDR3 in amino acids: CASSARDNEAFF. The CDR3 DNA reads as TGTGCCAGCTCGGCCCGGGACAACGAAGCTTTCTTT.

This clonotype came up a few times. The chain carries TRBV4-3 and TRBJ2-3; 7 bases align to TRBD2. Trimming at V came to 0 bases and at J to 4 bases, leaving 16 bases not matched to a gene. Per germline, CDR1 LGHNA and CDR2 YSLEER. The length of the CDR3 is 19 residues. CDR3 sequence: CASSQEMGRFGGRPDTQYF. The CDR3, as DNA: TGCGCCAGCAGCCAAGAAATGGGGCGCTTTGGCGGGAGACCAGATACGCAGTATTTT.

The V gene is TRBV20-1, the J gene TRBJ2-3; 15 nucleotides line up with TRBD2. The CDR3 is 20 residues long. CDR1 DFQATT and CDR2 SNEGSKA come from the germline V gene (reference sequence). With V trimmed by 0 bases and J by 1 base, 11 bases remained unmatched. The CDR3: CSARDLGLAGGFLGTDTQYF. The CDR3 DNA follows: TGCAGTGCTAGAGATCTGGGACTAGCGGGAGGTTTCTTGGGCACAGATACGCAGTATTTT.

The J gene is TRBJ2-7, the V gene TRBV4-3; 14 bases map to TRBD2. Germline assignment: CDR1 LGHNA and CDR2 YSLEER. The J segment lost 2 bases and the V segment lost 3 bases, leaving 3 bases of the junction unmatched. The length of the CDR3 is 16 residues. CDR3: CASSHGTSGSTYEQYV. For the CDR3, the DNA is TGCGCCAGCAGCCATGGGACTAGCGGGAGTACCTACGAGCAGTACGTC.

This clonotype was seen a few times. The chain joins TRBV7-9 to TRBJ2-1; D may be TRBD2 (5 bases). Germline values: CDR1 SEHNR, CDR2 FQNEAQ (reference sequence). CDR3 length: 14 amino acids. V shed 7 bases and J shed 0 bases, with 10 bases lying between them. The CDR3 sequence: CASNEGDSYNEQFF. The CDR3, as DNA: TGTGCCAGCAATGAGGGTGACTCCTACAATGAGCAGTTCTTC.

The rearrangement uses TRBV6-1 and TRBJ1-2; a weak D match, TRBD1 (5 bases). V was cut by 3 bases and J by 8 bases, with 13 bases left in between. Germline lookup yields CDR1 MNHNS and CDR2 SASEGT. This CDR3 is built from 13 residues. The chain's CDR3 is CASSDRAGSGYTF. CDR3 DNA: TGTGCCAGCAGTGATAGGGCAGGGAGCGGCTACACCTTC.

The sample holds a few counts of this clonotype. Its ends do not fully match the called genes, so a read error is possible. The V gene is TRBV15, the J gene TRBJ2-7, with D perhaps TRBD1 or TRBD2 (5 bases each). The end of the DNA fits TRBJ2-1 better, so the J call may be wrong. CDR1 LNHNV and CDR2 YYDKDF come from the germline V gene (reference sequence). The CDR3 covers 15 residues. The CDR3, as DNA: TGTGCCGCCAGCGAACGGGACGGTCGTCATTCTGAGCAGTTCTTC. Amino acids: CAASERDGRHSEQFF.

V usage is TRBV28 and J usage is TRBJ1-2, with 8 bases aligning to TRBD1. Per the germline V gene, CDR1 is MDHEN and CDR2 is SYDVKM. V trimming: 7 bases; J trimming: 0 bases; junction bases outside the gene matches: 7. The CDR3 runs 15 residues. This CDR3 reads CASNPPGGANYGYTF. The CDR3 nucleotides are TGTGCCAGCAACCCTCCAGGGGGCGCTAACTATGGCTACACCTTC.

The chain uses TRBV7-9 and TRBJ2-1; unclear D gene. The ends were cut back, 5 bases at V and 7 bases at J, with 15 bases in the middle. CDR1 SEHNR and CDR2 FQNEAQ come from the germline V gene (reference sequence). This CDR3 is 14 amino acids long. This CDR3 reads CASSPLDMGNEQFF. As DNA, the CDR3 is TGTGCCAGCAGCCCCCTTGACATGGGAAATGAGCAGTTCTTC.

The V gene is TRBV5-8, the J gene TRBJ2-5; D gene ambiguous. The DNA end is a closer match to TRBJ2-1, so the J assignment may be wrong. Germline V lookup: CDR1 SGHTS, CDR2 YDEGEE. The CDR3 runs 17 residues. Here the CDR3 DNA reads TGTGCCAGCACCCCTTTTCGATGGAGTAACCCCCACAATGAGCAGTTCTTC. Its translation is CASTPFRWSNPHNEQFF.

This clonotype occurred a few times. V is TRBV7-3 and J is TRBJ2-2, with a tentative D call TRBD1 (6 bases). Germline CDR1 SGHTA, CDR2 FQGTGA. This CDR3 spans 15 amino acids. Trimming took off 3 bases at V and 2 bases at J, with 10 bases between the two ends. The CDR3 spells CASSFTGLNTGELFF. The CDR3 region has the DNA TGTGCCAGCAGCTTCACAGGGCTAAACACCGGGGAGCTGTTTTTT.

This clonotype came up a few times. This chain joins TRBV3-1 and TRBJ2-1; 10 bases agree with TRBD2. The CDR3 has 16 amino acids. Germline assignment: CDR1 LGHDT and CDR2 YNNKEL (reference sequence). V trimming: 4 bases; J trimming: 1 base; junction bases outside the gene matches: 4. The CDR3 nucleotides are TGTGCCAGCAGCCGCACTAGCGGGACTTCCTACAATGAGCAGTTCTTC. It yields the protein CASSRTSGTSYNEQFF.

This clonotype was found a few times. This chain connects TRBV2 to TRBJ1-1; D not certain. CDR3 length equals 13 residues. V was trimmed by 10 bases and J by 3 bases, leaving 15 bases between them. Germline V gives CDR1 SNHLY, CDR2 FYNNEI. The CDR3 protein is CAKWQYGDTEAFF. CDR3 nucleotide sequence: TGTGCCAAGTGGCAATACGGGGACACTGAAGCTTTCTTT. Complete variable domain (other parts from reference TRBV2 and TRBJ1-1): EPEVTQTPSHQVTQMGQEVILRCVPISNHLYFYWYRQILGQKVEFLVSFYNNEISEKSEIFDDQFSVERPDGSNFTLKIRSTKLEDSAMYFCAKWQYGDTEAFFGQGTRLTVV.

This clonotype was recorded a few times. This chain links TRBV5-1 with TRBJ2-5, with D unresolved. Germline V gene sequence: CDR1 SGHRS, CDR2 YFSETQ. This CDR3 region has 11 residues. The V gene lost 4 bases and the J gene lost 5 bases, with 6 bases spanning the gap. In DNA form, the CDR3 reads TGCGCCAGCAGCCACCTGGAGACCCAGTACTTC. It is translated as CASSHLETQYF.

This clonotype was seen more than once but under ten times. The chain links TRBV20-1 to TRBJ1-4; D perhaps matches TRBD1 (5 bases). Germline lookup yields CDR1 DFQATT and CDR2 SNEGSKA (reference sequence). Between the trimmed V and J ends, which lost 5 bases and 5 bases, there was a span of 15 bases. The CDR3 contains 14 residues. CDR3 in DNA: TGCAGTGCTGGGTGGACAAAAGGGAATGAAAAACTGTTTTTT. Translation: CSAGWTKGNEKLFF.

In this sample, this clonotype turned up a few times. The chain joins TRBV7-6 to TRBJ1-5; TRBD1 aligns across 8 bases. The germline gives CDR1 SGHVS, CDR2 FNYEAQ. With 5 bases clipped from V and 6 bases from J, the junction kept 3 bases outside the gene matches. The CDR3 covers 13 residues. CDR3 DNA: TGTGCCAGCAGCCAGGGGGCCAGTCAGCCCCAGCATTTT. This gives the protein CASSQGASQPQHF.

There are a few counts of this clonotype. V is TRBV6-5 and J is TRBJ2-1, with 8 bases that match TRBD2. The germline V gene has CDR1 MNHEY and CDR2 SVGAGI. Germline trimming cut 2 bases from V and 4 bases from J; bases unmatched to any gene: 4. The CDR3 spans 15 residues. CDR3 amino acids: CASSYGTGGYNEQFF. The CDR3 DNA reads as TGTGCCAGCAGTTACGGAACGGGGGGGTACAATGAGCAGTTCTTC.

This chain uses TRBV12-3 or TRBV12-4 with TRBJ2-6; 9 bases agree with TRBD1. This CDR3 has 17 amino acids. Trimming cost V 6 bases and J 4 bases; bases outside gene matches: 10. CDR3 DNA: TGTGCCAGCAGCCGACAGGGGGGAATCTACGGGGCCAACGTCCTGACTTTC. Its translation is CASSRQGGIYGANVLTF.

In its sample, this clonotype was seen once. The chain links TRBV6-2 or TRBV6-3 to TRBJ2-2, with 11 positions matching TRBD2. Germline lookup yields CDR1 MNHEY and CDR2 SVGEGT. V trimming: 6 bases; J trimming: 6 bases; junction bases outside the gene matches: 6. This CDR3 has 15 residues. CDR3 protein: CASRRLAGLAGELFF. The CDR3 region has the DNA TGTGCCAGCAGGAGACTAGCGGGATTGGCCGGGGAGCTGTTTTTT.

Only one count was recorded for this clonotype. The V and J genes are TRBV12-3 or TRBV12-4 and TRBJ1-5, with a tentative D call TRBD1 (6 bases). The CDR3 runs 15 residues. V lost 7 bases, J lost 1 base, and 14 bases lay in between. The CDR3 sequence: CASMGGGTSNQPQHF. The CDR3 region has the DNA TGTGCCAGCATGGGGGGGGGGACAAGCAATCAGCCCCAGCATTTT.

This clonotype was seen ten or more times. The V and J genes are TRBV5-1 and TRBJ2-1; tentatively, D is TRBD2 (6 bases). The CDR3 totals 20 residues. Germline V gives CDR1 SGHRS, CDR2 YFSETQ. V lost 0 bases, J lost 0 bases, and 22 bases lay in between. CDR3 coding DNA: TGCGCCAGCAGCTTGGCAGGGCTAGCGCCTATCGGTAGCTCCTACAATGAGCAGTTCTTC. It translates to CASSLAGLAPIGSSYNEQFF.